The entry below gives a single TCR beta chain sequence along with its context. This sample was taken from a study of blood T cell repertoires in COVID-19. Study as a whole: Donors in the United States, Italy and Spain gave samples during acute or convalescent COVID-19. T cells, B-cell-depleted T cells, or PBMCs provided the cDNA or gDNA that served as material.

With 5 bases clipped from V and 3 bases from J, the junction kept 10 bases outside the gene matches. The CDR3 sequence is 16 residues long. Germline CDR1 reads MDHEN; CDR2 reads SYDVKM. Original handling: Reference gene primer amplification gave nucleated cell count estimates. Clones were sequenced by immunoSEQ multiplex PCR, and TCRdb holds only the in-frame ones, with some missing. The DNA gave D and trimming, while V, J and clone size come from that table. Of approximately 190,000 clones detected, more than 75% appear once; the ten largest clones hold about 6.3%. The sequencing sample was made of peripheral blood. The chain carries TRBV28 and TRBJ2-7; 10 bases align to TRBD2. This sequence originates from a man aged 40-50 years with active or convalescent COVID-19. The CDR3 DNA reads as TGTGCCAGCAGTACGCGGACTAGCGGAAGATTCTACGAGCAGTACTTC. Protein: CASSTRTSGRFYEQYF. The full variable domain, completed using reference TRBV28 and TRBJ2-7, is DVKVTQSSRYLVKRTGEKVFLECVQDMDHENMFWYRQDPGLGLRLIYFSYDVKMKEKGDIPEGYSVSREKKERFSLILESASTNQTSMYLCASSTRTSGRFYEQYFGPGTRLTVT.